These 15 T cell receptor beta chains were sequenced from one sample in a study of identical twins. TCRdb called the 5' RACE reads again in MiXCR, with one record for every CDR3 protein. The sample holds some 1,600,000 distinct CDR3 sequences; under 35% are singletons and the top ten take roughly 0.3%. The sequenced sample was cord blood. These receptors were obtained from a newborn girl in good health.

The rearrangement links TRBV7-6 to TRBJ2-7; 7 positions match TRBD1. Germline V gene lookup returns CDR1 SGHVS and CDR2 FNYEAQ. This CDR3 is 13 amino acids long. With V trimmed by 4 bases and J by 5 bases, 5 bases remained unmatched. This chain's CDR3 is CASSSRDRHEQYF. Here the CDR3 DNA reads TGTGCCAGCAGCTCAAGGGACAGACACGAGCAGTACTTC.

This rearrangement joins TRBV10-3 to TRBJ2-4, with 9 bases matching TRBD1. The DNA matches TRBJ2-7 better at its end, which makes the J call doubtful. The germline V gene has CDR1 ENHRY and CDR2 SYGVKD. The CDR3 runs 14 residues. The DNA of the CDR3 is TGTGCCATCAGGAAAAGGGACAGGGAGTACGAGCAGTACTTC. Amino acids: CAIRKRDREYEQYF.

V gene TRBV12-3 or TRBV12-4 combines with J gene TRBJ2-7, with a tentative D call TRBD1 (6 bases). The CDR3 contains 16 residues. The V end lost 4 bases, the J end lost 0 bases, and 16 bases lay between the germline ends. The CDR3 DNA follows: TGTGCCAGCAGTTCACCAGGGGTATTTTTCTCCTACGAGCAGTACTTC. Its translation is CASSSPGVFFSYEQYF.

In this sample, this clonotype turned up a few times. The CDR3 DNA reads as TGTGCCAGCACAACCGACTTGGGCACTGAAGCTTTCTTT. Translated: CASTTDLGTEAFF. The chain couples TRBV25-1 to TRBJ1-1; D remains unclear. Germline V gene lookup returns CDR1 MGHDK and CDR2 SYGVNS. Trimming removed 7 bases from V and 4 bases from J, with 13 bases in between. The CDR3 sequence is 13 residues long.

The chain links TRBV5-1 to TRBJ1-5; D gene uncertain. This CDR3 has 13 amino acids. Trimming took off 2 bases at V and 7 bases at J, with 10 bases between the two ends. Looked up from germline, CDR1 is SGHRS and CDR2 is YFSETQ. CDR3 loop: CASSFLAGQPQHF. CDR3 nucleotide sequence: TGCGCCAGCAGCTTCCTTGCAGGACAGCCCCAGCATTTT.

This chain connects TRBV20-1 to TRBJ2-1; unclear D gene. The V and J ends lost 6 bases and 14 bases respectively, with 20 bases between them. In germline, CDR1 is DFQATT, CDR2 SNEGSKA (reference sequence). This CDR3 spans 12 amino acids. The CDR3 DNA reads as TGCAGTGCGATACCTACCTTCTCCCCAGAGTTCTTC. Translation: CSAIPTFSPEFF.

The chain uses TRBV27 and TRBJ1-2, with 7 nucleotides matching TRBD1. This CDR3 has 16 amino acids. The germline V gene encodes CDR1 MNHEY and CDR2 SMNVEV (reference sequence). With V trimmed by 6 bases and J by 1 base, 11 bases remained unmatched. CDR3 nucleotide sequence: TGTGCCAGCAGGCCTATCGACAGGGAAGATAACTATGGCTACACCTTC. Translating it yields CASRPIDREDNYGYTF.

This clonotype appeared a few times. The J gene is TRBJ2-3, the V gene TRBV9, with D perhaps TRBD2 (6 bases). This CDR3 is built from 15 residues. Trimming removed 2 bases from V and 4 bases from J, with 14 bases in between. Germline loops: CDR1 SGDLS, CDR2 YYNGEE. The DNA of the CDR3 is TGTGCCAGCAGCGTCCTCGGAGGGCCCGCAGATACGCAGTATTTT. It yields the protein CASSVLGGPADTQYF.

The gene calls are TRBV7-2 and TRBJ1-2, with D tentatively TRBD1 (5 bases). Germline CDR1 SGHTA, CDR2 FQGNSA. The CDR3 sequence is 14 residues long. V lost 2 bases and J 6 bases, leaving 13 bases between the germline ends. CDR3 region: CASSLYGQGDGYTF. Written as DNA, the CDR3 is TGTGCCAGCAGCTTATATGGGCAGGGCGATGGCTACACCTTC.

The chain carries TRBV5-1 and TRBJ2-1; D may be TRBD1 (6 bases). Trimming stripped 0 bases from V and 3 bases from J, with 13 bases between. CDR1 and CDR2 from the germline V gene are SGHRS and YFSETQ. CDR3 length equals 16 residues. DNA of the CDR3: TGCGCCAGCAGCTTGGGATTATCGACAGGCTACAATGAGCAGTTCTTC. It is translated as CASSLGLSTGYNEQFF.

This clonotype has a handful of counts. This chain joins TRBV20-1 and TRBJ2-3; TRBD2 might be the D (5 bases). There are 15 residues in the CDR3. Germline V CDR1 and CDR2: DFQATT, SNEGSKA (reference sequence). V lost 0 bases and J 5 bases, leaving 15 bases between the germline ends. The CDR3 loop reads CSARDPTGSGDTQYF. CDR3 bases: TGCAGTGCTAGAGACCCAACTGGGAGCGGAGATACGCAGTATTTT.

The table lists this clonotype with a few counts. The chain recombines TRBV27 with TRBJ2-3; D gene ambiguous. V lost 7 bases to trimming and J lost 1 base, with 9 bases between them. Looked up from germline, CDR1 is MNHEY and CDR2 is SMNVEV (reference sequence). The CDR3 extends over 13 amino acids. CDR3 in DNA: TGTGCCAGCACCGTATTGGGCACAGATACGCAGTATTTT. Its translation: CASTVLGTDTQYF.

This clonotype was counted a few times. The CDR3 nucleotides are TGTGCCAGCGGCCCGCGAGGAGATAGCAATCAGCCCCAGCATTTT. The encoded protein is CASGPRGDSNQPQHF. The V call is TRBV27, the J call TRBJ1-5; D gene unclear. Trimming shortened V by 8 bases and J by 0 bases, and 14 bases separated the two germline ends. This CDR3 is built from 15 residues. Germline V gene lookup returns CDR1 MNHEY and CDR2 SMNVEV (reference sequence).

The chain has TRBV12-3 or TRBV12-4 and TRBJ1-3, with D tentatively TRBD1 (6 bases). The length of the CDR3 is 14 residues. V gave up 5 bases and J gave up 2 bases, with 10 bases separating them. The CDR3 DNA is TGTGCCAGCAGTCCAGGGGTAGCTGGAAACACCATATATTTT. This encodes CASSPGVAGNTIYF.

This clonotype was seen only once. This chain uses TRBV3-1 with TRBJ1-6; D is ambiguous. Germline-derived CDR1 and CDR2 are LGHDT and YNNKEL (reference sequence). Deletions cut 0 bases from V and 0 bases from J, with 12 bases between. This CDR3 comprises 18 residues. The DNA of the CDR3 is TGTGCCAGCAGCCAAGACCCGGAAGCGAGCTCCTATAATTCACCCCTCCACTTT. This translates into CASSQDPEASSYNSPLHF.